The sample holds many counts of the clone carrying this T cell receptor beta chain. This record belongs to a study of T-cell reconstitution after alpha-beta-depleted transplantation in children. The CDR3 has 15 amino acids. During its preparation, the TCRbeta library received unique molecular identifiers. TCRdb re-derived calls from the PCR reads in MiXCR, one entry per CDR3 protein. The sample holds approximately 190,000 distinct CDR3 sequences, 5% to 7.5% seen once. The rearrangement joins TRBV21-1 to TRBJ2-7; the table's D call, TRBD2, has no DNA check behind it. TRBV21-1 is a pseudogene segment. Source: PBMCs, taken before TCRalphabeta/CD19-depleted stem cell transplant. This receptor was identified in a girl younger than two with combined immunodeficiency, due to receive a stem cell transplant. The CDR3 region has the DNA TGTGCCAGCAGCTGCCATAGCGGGAGGGGCAACGAGCAGTACTTC. Translation gives CASSCHSGRGNEQYF.